A single sample is the source of the 28 T cell receptor beta chains below, sequenced in a study of blood T cell repertoires in COVID-19. TCRdb's copy holds only in-frame clones and misses some; the assay was immunoSEQ multiplex PCR. Of fewer than 250,000 clones in the sample, about 87% were seen once. The sequenced sample was peripheral blood. These receptors all come from a man aged 60 to 75 with acute or convalescent COVID-19.

This chain uses TRBV3-1 (or the pseudogene TRBV3-2) with TRBJ2-3; D uncertain. Germline assignment: CDR1 LGHDT and CDR2 YNNKEL (reference sequence). The ends were cut back, 4 bases at V and 4 bases at J, with 12 bases in the middle. CDR3 length equals 14 residues. The CDR3 DNA sequence: TGTGCCAGCAGCCCCCACGGTCCTCCAGATACGCAGTATTTT. Translation: CASSPHGPPDTQYF.

The chain is built from TRBV3-1 (or the pseudogene TRBV3-2) and TRBJ1-5, with TRBD1 matching 8 bases. CDR1 and CDR2 from the germline V gene are LGHDT and YNNKEL (reference sequence). The CDR3 covers 21 residues. V lost 2 bases to trimming and J lost 1 base; unmatched junction nucleotides: 19. The CDR3 is CASSQRNATFVTGGSNQPQHF. The CDR3, as DNA: TGTGCCAGCAGCCAAAGGAACGCCACCTTCGTTACAGGGGGGAGCAATCAGCCCCAGCATTTT.

This clone has more than one count but fewer than ten. The chain carries TRBV2 and TRBJ2-1, with D possibly matching TRBD1 (7 bases). Trimming removed 3 bases from V and 4 bases from J, with 13 bases in between. Germline V lookup: CDR1 SNHLY, CDR2 FYNNEI. The CDR3 loop spans 15 amino acids. CDR3 DNA: TGTGCCAGCAGTGATTCAGGGGGGAGTTACAATGAGCAGTTCTTC. Translation: CASSDSGGSYNEQFF.

The rearrangement links TRBV21-1 to TRBJ2-7; the table's D call, TRBD1, was not checked against the DNA. TRBV21-1 is an annotated pseudogene. There are 14 residues in the CDR3. The chain's CDR3 is CASSLNDKSYEQYF. DNA for the CDR3: TGTGCCAGCAGCCTCAACGACAAGTCCTACGAGCAGTACTTC.

The chain carries TRBV18 and TRBJ1-1; TRBD1 matches at 10 bases. The CDR3 contains 17 residues. V shed 5 bases, J shed 0 bases, and the junction held 9 bases outside the gene matches. The germline V gene has CDR1 KGHSH and CDR2 LQKENI. CDR3 sequence (DNA): TGTGCCAGCTCAAAGGGGACAGGGGCTCCCTTGAACACTGAAGCTTTCTTT. Translating gives CASSKGTGAPLNTEAFF. The variable domain in full, completed from reference TRBV18 and TRBJ1-1, reads NAGVMQNPRHLVRRRGQEARLRCSPMKGHSHVYWYRQLPEEGLKFMVYLQKENIIDESGMPKERFSAEFPKEGPSILRIQQVVRGDSAAYFCASSKGTGAPLNTEAFFGQGTRLTVV.

The chain is built from TRBV5-1 and TRBJ1-3, with D maybe TRBD1 (5 bases). The CDR3 is made up of 14 amino acids. V was shortened by 3 bases and J by 6 bases, with 13 bases between the two germline ends. Germline assignment: CDR1 SGHRS and CDR2 YFSETQ. CDR3 residues: CASSWRGPENTIYF. In DNA form, the CDR3 reads TGCGCCAGCAGCTGGAGGGGCCCGGAAAACACCATATATTTT.

The V call is TRBV10-2, the J call TRBJ1-1; perhaps TRBD1 as D (5 bases). Germline V gene lookup returns CDR1 WSHSY and CDR2 SAAADI. Trimming removed 2 bases from V and 4 bases from J, with 8 bases in between. CDR3 size: 13 residues. In nucleotides, the CDR3 is TGCGCCAGCAGTGAGGGGGGGGGCACTGAAGCTTTCTTT. Its translation: CASSEGGGTEAFF.

This clone has just one count. This rearrangement joins TRBV9 to TRBJ1-2; TRBD1 is a possible D gene (6 bases). Trimming removed 4 bases at V and 4 bases at J, with 17 bases between. From germline, CDR1 is SGDLS and CDR2 YYNGEE. The CDR3 has 15 amino acids. CDR3 residues: CASSPEARGAYGYTF. The CDR3 DNA reads as TGTGCCAGCAGCCCGGAGGCCAGGGGCGCCTATGGCTACACCTTC. The complete variable domain, with remaining parts taken from reference TRBV9 and TRBJ1-2, reads DSGVTQTPKHLITATGQRVTLRCSPRSGDLSVYWYQQSLDQGLQFLIQYYNGEERAKGNILERFSAQQFPDLHSELNLSSLELGDSALYFCASSPEARGAYGYTFGSGTRLTVV.

This chain links TRBV18 with TRBJ2-5, with TRBD1 matching 10 bases. Trimming at V came to 2 bases and at J to 3 bases, leaving 9 bases not matched to a gene. The CDR3 runs to 17 residues. Germline assignment: CDR1 KGHSH and CDR2 LQKENI. The CDR3 region is CASSPLTGGSGKETQYF. The CDR3 DNA reads as TGTGCCAGCTCACCATTGACAGGGGGCTCCGGGAAAGAGACCCAGTACTTC.

The gene calls are TRBV6-4 and TRBJ2-7; weak D call: TRBD1 (5 bases). This CDR3 has 16 residues. Trimming stripped 7 bases from V and 2 bases from J, with 21 bases between. Per germline, CDR1 MRHNA and CDR2 SNTAGT. The CDR3 DNA is TGTGCCAGCATGCCCCGAGGTGACAGACCGACCTACGAGCAGTACTTC. Its translation is CASMPRGDRPTYEQYF.

The chain carries TRBV5-8 and TRBJ2-1, with D perhaps matching TRBD1 (7 bases). The CDR3 sequence is 16 residues long. The germline V and J ends were trimmed by 0 bases and 6 bases, with 16 bases remaining between them. Germline loops: CDR1 SGHTS, CDR2 YDEGEE. The CDR3 DNA reads TGTGCCAGCAGCTTGGGCAGGGGGGCCATATCCAATGAGCAGTTCTTC. Encoded protein: CASSLGRGAISNEQFF.

The gene calls are TRBV7-8 and TRBJ2-5; 9 bases match TRBD2. With 1 base clipped from V and 2 bases from J, the junction kept 14 bases outside the gene matches. Germline values: CDR1 SGHVS, CDR2 FQNEAQ. This CDR3 spans 19 amino acids. The CDR3 loop reads CASSLGGLAGPAPQETQYF. The CDR3 DNA reads as TGTGCCAGCAGCTTAGGAGGGCTAGCGGGGCCGGCCCCACAAGAGACCCAGTACTTC.

The chain employs TRBV7-6 and TRBJ2-5; 8 positions match TRBD2. With V trimmed by 7 bases and J by 4 bases, 14 bases remained unmatched. The germline V gene has CDR1 SGHVS and CDR2 FNYEAQ. This CDR3 has 16 residues. In nucleotides, the CDR3 is TGTGCCAGCACCAGCGCCGGGGGGGAGGGAGTAGAGACCCAGTACTTC. Protein product: CASTSAGGEGVETQYF.

This clone showed up many times. This chain uses TRBV7-2 with TRBJ1-2; D remains ambiguous. There are 15 residues in the CDR3. Trimming took off 5 bases at V and 6 bases at J, with 19 bases between the two ends. Looked up from germline, CDR1 is SGHTA and CDR2 is FQGNSA. The chain's CDR3 is CASSASAGQSHGYTF. Written as DNA, the CDR3 is TGTGCCAGCAGCGCCTCTGCAGGCCAGTCTCATGGCTACACCTTC.

This chain joins TRBV29-1 and TRBJ2-5, with 10 bases lining up with TRBD1. Per germline, CDR1 SQVTM and CDR2 ANQGSEA. Germline trimming cut 0 bases from V and 6 bases from J; bases unmatched to any gene: 7. The CDR3 is 15 amino acids. The CDR3 nucleotides are TGCAGCGTTGAAGACCCTCGGGACAGGGGAAAGACCCAGTACTTC. Translating it yields CSVEDPRDRGKTQYF.

This chain joins TRBV28 and TRBJ1-1; 8 nucleotides match TRBD1. CDR1 and CDR2 (germline): MDHEN, SYDVKM. With V trimmed by 5 bases and J by 2 bases, 7 bases remained unmatched. The CDR3 loop spans 15 amino acids. CDR3 in amino acids: CASSDRGIENTEAFF. The DNA of the CDR3 is TGTGCCAGCAGTGACAGGGGCATCGAAAACACTGAAGCTTTCTTT.

This chain uses TRBV4-1 with TRBJ2-7; TRBD2 agrees at 8 bases. V dropped 4 bases and J dropped 2; count of bases not matched to a gene: 10. CDR3 length equals 16 residues. CDR1 is MGHRA, CDR2 YSYEKL, per germline. This CDR3 reads CASSPTSLAGTYEQYF. Written as DNA, the CDR3 is TGCGCCAGCAGCCCCACGTCCCTAGCGGGTACCTACGAGCAGTACTTC.

The chain employs TRBV27 and TRBJ1-2; 8 bases line up with TRBD1. The J segment lost 4 bases and the V segment lost 6 bases, leaving 4 bases of the junction unmatched. Germline CDR1 and CDR2: MNHEY and SMNVEV (reference sequence). The CDR3 runs 13 residues. The CDR3 sequence: CASSLQGGYGYTF. The CDR3 DNA follows: TGTGCCAGCAGCCTACAGGGGGGCTATGGCTACACCTTC.

This chain joins TRBV11-2 and TRBJ2-2; D is undetermined. The CDR3 has 17 amino acids. V gave up 5 bases and J gave up 4 bases, with 20 bases separating them. The germline gives CDR1 SGHAT, CDR2 FQNNGV. The CDR3 DNA sequence: TGTGCCAGCAGCCGTCCTCGGCTCTCGGCTAGCACCGGGGAGCTGTTTTTT. Residues: CASSRPRLSASTGELFF.

V is TRBV1 and J is TRBJ2-4; TRBD2 is the table's D call and was not checked against the DNA. TRBV1 is a known pseudogene. The length of the CDR3 is 18 residues. CDR3 amino acids: CTSSPSGSGGGAKNIQYF. The DNA of the CDR3 is TGCACCAGCAGCCCGAGCGGCAGCGGGGGTGGGGCCAAAAACATTCAGTACTTC.

The V gene is TRBV19, the J gene TRBJ1-5; 8 positions match TRBD1. Germline CDR1 LNHDA, CDR2 SQIVND (reference sequence). V trimming: 5 bases; J trimming: 5 bases; junction bases outside the gene matches: 8. The CDR3 runs 15 residues. The CDR3 loop is CASSSDRGIYQPQHF. The CDR3 DNA reads TGTGCCAGTAGTTCCGACAGGGGAATCTATCAGCCCCAGCATTTT.

This sequence joins TRBV7-6 and TRBJ1-1; 10 bases fit TRBD1. CDR1 and CDR2 (germline): SGHVS, FNYEAQ. The CDR3 extends over 16 amino acids. The trim removed 0 bases at V and 3 bases at J, leaving 4 bases unmatched. For the CDR3, the DNA is TGTGCCAGCAGCTTAGCGGGGGACAGGGGTTACACTGAAGCTTTCTTT. Its translation: CASSLAGDRGYTEAFF.

The chain carries TRBV7-9 and TRBJ1-6; TRBD1 matches at 8 bases. V dropped 4 bases and J dropped 7; count of bases not matched to a gene: 6. The CDR3 extends over 15 amino acids. Germline CDR1 and CDR2: SEHNR and FQNEAQ (reference sequence). The CDR3 bases are TGTGCCAGCAGCTCAAACAGGGGGAGCAATTCACCCCTCCACTTT. This gives the protein CASSSNRGSNSPLHF.

V gene TRBV7-2 combines with J gene TRBJ1-5; D possibly corresponds to TRBD1 (6 bases). Germline CDR1 reads SGHTA; CDR2 reads FQGNSA. With 2 bases removed from V and 4 bases from J, the gap between germline ends came to 9 bases. This CDR3 is built from 14 residues. The CDR3 sequence is CASSLTGKNQPQHF. Written as DNA, the CDR3 is TGTGCCAGCAGCTTAACAGGGAAAAATCAGCCCCAGCATTTT.

The chain uses TRBV5-4 and TRBJ1-3; 7 nucleotides align to TRBD1. This CDR3 is built from 15 residues. Per the germline V gene, CDR1 is SGHNT and CDR2 is YYREEE (reference sequence). V lost 0 bases to trimming and J lost 4 bases; unmatched junction nucleotides: 4. CDR3: CASSLGTGVGNTIYF. In DNA form, the CDR3 reads TGTGCCAGCAGCTTGGGTACAGGGGTGGGAAACACCATATATTTT.

This chain links TRBV2 with TRBJ2-2; 7 bases align to TRBD1. Unmatched junction bases numbered 14, after V lost 7 bases and J lost 6 bases. The CDR3 consists of 16 residues. In germline, CDR1 is SNHLY, CDR2 FYNNEI. For the CDR3, the DNA is TGTGCCAGCACTCGGGAAGGGGGCGCGTTTTCCGGGGAGCTGTTTTTT. As protein: CASTREGGAFSGELFF.

The rearrangement links TRBV19 to TRBJ1-1; 9 positions agree with TRBD1. CDR1 is LNHDA, CDR2 SQIVND, per germline (reference sequence). The CDR3 is 14 residues long. J lost 4 bases, V lost 5 bases, and 5 bases had no gene match. CDR3: CASSEGQGGTEAFF. DNA for the CDR3: TGTGCCAGTAGTGAGGGACAGGGAGGCACTGAAGCTTTCTTT. The whole variable domain, remainder taken from reference TRBV19 and TRBJ1-1, is DGGITQSPKYLFRKEGQNVTLSCEQNLNHDAMYWYRQDPGQGLRLIYYSQIVNDFQKGDIAEGYSVSREKKESFPLTVTSAQKNPTAFYLCASSEGQGGTEAFFGQGTRLTVV.

The V gene is TRBV7-2, the J gene TRBJ2-5, with 8 bases identical to TRBD2. Germline values: CDR1 SGHTA, CDR2 FQGNSA. The CDR3 is 14 residues long. The V segment lost 4 bases and the J segment 2 bases; nucleotides outside the gene matches: 3. CDR3 sequence reads: CASSSERGQETQYF. The DNA for the CDR3 is TGTGCCAGCAGCTCCGAGCGGGGGCAAGAGACCCAGTACTTC.